These 30 T cell receptor beta chains share one sample of origin, sequenced in a study of response to subunit inactivated influenza vaccine listed by TCRdb under 2018. Library creation used RT-PCR. For sequencing, an Illumina HiSeq 2500 was employed. TCRdb ran its own pipeline on the public reads, namely fastp trimming at Q25 and MiXCR clone calling, and kept in-frame beta chains. All rows with the same CDR3 protein become a single entry with the most common DNA and genes. The sample data list about 620,000 distinct CDR3 sequences, and about 12% of these were observed just once. The ten top clones hold about a tenth of the sample. The material was PBMCs from blood, obtained on the day of vaccination. The receptors here all came from a man aged 50 to 60 who received an inactivated influenza vaccine. Donor details come from another sample of the same person, matched by shared clones.

This clonotype was seen a few times. CDR3 amino acids: CSAADSNSGANVLTF. In DNA form, the CDR3 reads TGCAGTGCCGCGGACAGCAACTCTGGGGCCAACGTCCTGACTTTC. V and J are TRBV20-1 and TRBJ2-6, with D perhaps matching TRBD1 (6 bases). This CDR3 region has 15 residues. Germline V CDR1 and CDR2: DFQATT, SNEGSKA (reference sequence). Trimming removed 6 bases from V and 0 bases from J, with 12 bases in between.

This clonotype was observed a handful of times. The chain carries TRBV19 and TRBJ1-5, with 7 bases fitting TRBD1. CDR1 and CDR2 from the germline V gene are LNHDA and SQIVND (reference sequence). V trimming: 5 bases; J trimming: 2 bases; junction bases outside the gene matches: 12. The CDR3 is 17 amino acids. The CDR3 protein is CASSPEQGNRGNQPQHF. The CDR3, as DNA: TGTGCCAGTAGTCCTGAACAGGGGAATCGGGGCAATCAGCCCCAGCATTTT.

The V call is TRBV30, the J call TRBJ1-5, with TRBD1 as a possible D gene (5 bases). Trimming shortened V by 5 bases and J by 11 bases, and 16 bases separated the two germline ends. The CDR3 covers 12 residues. Germline CDR1 reads GTSNPN; CDR2 reads SVGIG (reference sequence). Written as DNA, the CDR3 is TGTGCCTGGGGGGACGGCTACCAGGCCCAGCATTTT. It encodes CAWGDGYQAQHF.

The chain uses TRBV7-8 and TRBJ2-1; 7 positions agree with TRBD2. The CDR3 spans 13 residues. V lost 7 bases and J lost 8; bases outside the gene matches: 8. Per the germline V gene, CDR1 is SGHVS and CDR2 is FQNEAQ. The CDR3 loop reads CASTSRGRDEQFF. The DNA of the CDR3 is TGTGCCAGCACCAGCAGAGGGAGGGATGAGCAGTTCTTC.

This clonotype was counted ten times or more. The chain joins TRBV6-1 to TRBJ2-7, with 10 nucleotides matching TRBD2. This CDR3 spans 14 amino acids. Looked up from germline, CDR1 is MNHNS and CDR2 is SASEGT. Germline trimming cut 8 bases from V and 7 bases from J; bases unmatched to any gene: 11. Here the CDR3 DNA reads TGTGCCAGCCTTGGACTAGCGGAGGGCTCGGAGCAGTACTTC. Its protein product is CASLGLAEGSEQYF.

In this sample, this clonotype turned up a few times. The chain links TRBV4-1 to TRBJ2-3; 11 positions agree with TRBD2. This CDR3 is 17 amino acids long. J gave up 2 bases and V 0 bases, and 4 bases lay outside the gene matches. Germline V gene data show CDR1 as MGHRA and CDR2 as YSYEKL. CDR3 residues: CASSQDLAGGTTDTQYF. Written as DNA, the CDR3 is TGCGCCAGCAGCCAAGATCTAGCGGGGGGCACCACAGATACGCAGTATTTT.

The rearrangement links TRBV4-2 to TRBJ1-1; D is unresolved. Looked up from germline, CDR1 is LGHNA and CDR2 is YNFKEQ. The CDR3 runs 14 residues. The V end lost 0 bases, the J end lost 5 bases, and 10 bases lay between the germline ends. This chain's CDR3 is CASSQDALETEAFF. The DNA for the CDR3 is TGTGCCAGCAGCCAAGATGCGCTGGAGACTGAAGCTTTCTTT.

The sample holds many counts of this clonotype. The rearrangement joins TRBV24-1 to TRBJ2-7, with D unresolved. V gave up 2 bases and J gave up 4 bases, with 11 bases separating them. Germline CDR1 KGHDR, CDR2 SFDVKD. The CDR3 runs to 14 residues. Written as DNA, the CDR3 is TGTGCCACCAGTGATTCAGCTCGACAATACGAGCAGTACTTC. Translating gives CATSDSARQYEQYF.

The chain joins TRBV15 to TRBJ2-6, with D hard to call. CDR1 is LNHNV, CDR2 YYDKDF, per germline (reference sequence). Trimming pared 1 base from V and 3 bases from J, leaving 13 bases between. This CDR3 spans 17 amino acids. The CDR3 sequence is CATSRGSLDGGANVLTF. The CDR3 DNA reads as TGTGCCACCAGCAGAGGCTCCTTAGACGGTGGGGCCAACGTCCTGACTTTC.

This clonotype was seen repeatedly, ten times or more. This rearrangement joins TRBV4-3 to TRBJ2-7; the match to TRBD1 covers 7 bases. The CDR3 spans 13 residues. CDR1 is LGHNA, CDR2 YSLEER, per germline. V shed 4 bases, J shed 7 bases, and the junction held 7 bases outside the gene matches. The CDR3 DNA is TGCGCCAGCAGCCGGGGACAGACGACAGAGCAGTACTTC. Translated, it gives CASSRGQTTEQYF.

This clonotype occurred a few times. The chain employs TRBV2 and TRBJ2-1, with TRBD2 identical over 8 bases. The junction had 7 bases not matched to a gene; V was cut back by 5 bases and J by 1 base. CDR3 length: 16 residues. Germline lookup yields CDR1 SNHLY and CDR2 FYNNEI. The chain's CDR3 is CASSIRAGESYNEQFF. The CDR3 DNA reads as TGTGCCAGCAGTATTCGAGCGGGAGAATCCTACAATGAGCAGTTCTTC.

V is TRBV28 and J is TRBJ2-7; 12 nucleotides align to TRBD2. CDR3 length equals 17 residues. The germline V gene has CDR1 MDHEN and CDR2 SYDVKM. Trimming removed 5 bases from V and 2 bases from J; junction bases left unmatched: 10. CDR3 residues: CASSERSGLAGPYEQYF. Written as DNA, the CDR3 is TGTGCCAGCAGTGAACGTTCGGGACTAGCGGGCCCCTACGAGCAGTACTTC. Complete variable domain (other parts from reference TRBV28 and TRBJ2-7): DVKVTQSSRYLVKRTGEKVFLECVQDMDHENMFWYRQDPGLGLRLIYFSYDVKMKEKGDIPEGYSVSREKKERFSLILESASTNQTSMYLCASSERSGLAGPYEQYFGPGTRLTVT.

This clonotype was seen repeatedly, ten times or more. The chain links TRBV10-2 to TRBJ2-1; D unclear. V was pared by 6 bases and J by 8 bases, with 11 bases between. This CDR3 is built from 12 residues. Germline V gene sequence: CDR1 WSHSY, CDR2 SAAADI. This CDR3 reads CASRLKIDEQFF. In DNA form, the CDR3 reads TGCGCCAGCAGGTTGAAAATCGATGAGCAGTTCTTC.

This clonotype has just a few counts. The chain carries TRBV16 and TRBJ2-7; 11 bases line up with TRBD1. The V gene's germline CDR1 is KGHSY and CDR2 FQNENV. The CDR3 covers 15 residues. Germline trimming cut 1 base from V and 2 bases from J; bases unmatched to any gene: 1. The CDR3 is CASSQLDRGPYEQYF. In DNA form, the CDR3 reads TGTGCCAGCAGCCAATTGGACAGGGGGCCCTACGAGCAGTACTTC. Together with reference TRBV16 and TRBJ2-7, the CDR3 gives the full variable domain: GEEVAQTPKHLVRGEGQKAKLYCAPIKGHSYVFWYQQVLKNEFKFLISFQNENVFDETGMPKERFSAKCLPNSPCSLEIQATKLEDSAVYFCASSQLDRGPYEQYFGPGTRLTVT.

In this sample, this clonotype turned up many times. CDR3: CASSVGTDWVNTEAFF. For the CDR3, the DNA is TGTGCCAGCAGCGTAGGAACGGACTGGGTGAACACTGAAGCTTTCTTT. The chain recombines TRBV9 with TRBJ1-1; D gene ambiguous. The CDR3 has 16 amino acids. CDR1 SGDLS and CDR2 YYNGEE come from the germline V gene. Trimming took 0 bases from V and 0 from J, leaving 12 bases between them.

This clonotype was recorded a few times. J is TRBJ2-5 and V is TRBV12-3 or TRBV12-4; possible D gene TRBD1, 6 bases. Trimming removed 8 bases at V and 2 bases at J, with 12 bases between. This CDR3 is built from 13 residues. CDR3 in DNA: TGTGCCAGCCGGGACATCACTCAAGAGACCCAGTACTTC. Protein sequence: CASRDITQETQYF.

There are a few counts of this clonotype. The rearrangement links TRBV7-9 to TRBJ1-6; D unclear. Trimming left V 2 bases short and J 7 bases short, with 12 bases between. The CDR3 consists of 15 residues. Germline values: CDR1 SEHNR, CDR2 FQNEAQ (reference sequence). CDR3 in amino acids: CASSLSVLANSPLHF. The CDR3 bases are TGTGCCAGCAGCTTAAGTGTTCTGGCGAATTCACCCCTCCACTTT.

This sequence joins TRBV5-1 and TRBJ2-2; the match to TRBD2 covers 9 bases. With V trimmed by 3 bases and J by 0 bases, 6 bases remained unmatched. This CDR3 comprises 17 residues. The germline V gene encodes CDR1 SGHRS and CDR2 YFSETQ. CDR3 loop: CASSSSIAGANTGELFF. The CDR3 nucleotides read TGCGCCAGCAGCTCATCAATAGCGGGGGCGAACACCGGGGAGCTGTTTTTT. Supplemented by reference TRBV5-1 and TRBJ2-2, the full variable domain reads KAGVTQTPRYLIKTRGQQVTLSCSPISGHRSVSWYQQTPGQGLQFLFEYFSETQRNKGNFPGRFSGRQFSNSRSEMNVSTLELGDSALYLCASSSSIAGANTGELFFGEGSRLTVL.

The table lists this clonotype with a few counts. This chain connects TRBV15 to TRBJ2-3, with a possible D match to TRBD2 (5 bases). The CDR3 is 14 amino acids. The ends were cut back, 0 bases at V and 4 bases at J, with 8 bases in the middle. The germline V gene has CDR1 LNHNV and CDR2 YYDKDF (reference sequence). DNA of the CDR3: TGTGCCACCAGCAGAGATCGAGGGTCAGATACGCAGTATTTT. It yields the protein CATSRDRGSDTQYF. Variable domain in full (rest from reference TRBV15 and TRBJ2-3): DAMVIQNPRYQVTQFGKPVTLSCSQTLNHNVMYWYQQKSSQAPKLLFHYYDKDFNNEADTPDNFQSRRPNTSFCFLDIRSPGLGDTAMYLCATSRDRGSDTQYFGPGTRLTVL.

This clonotype showed up just a few times. The J gene is TRBJ2-5, the V gene TRBV7-9; D possibly corresponds to TRBD2 (5 bases). Germline V gives CDR1 SEHNR, CDR2 FQNEAQ (reference sequence). V was cut by 3 bases and J by 0 bases, with 11 bases left in between. The CDR3 totals 15 residues. The CDR3 spells CASSLRTVYQETQYF. The CDR3 DNA sequence: TGTGCCAGCAGCTTGAGGACTGTGTACCAAGAGACCCAGTACTTC.

This clonotype turned up a few times. V and J are TRBV28 and TRBJ2-1; the match to TRBD2 covers 9 bases. Germline CDR1 and CDR2: MDHEN and SYDVKM. The CDR3 loop spans 16 amino acids. After removal of 1 base from V and 7 bases from J, the junction contained 8 bases not matched to a gene. The CDR3 is CASSLSSGRSENEQFF. The CDR3 nucleotides read TGTGCCAGCAGTTTATCAAGCGGGAGGTCGGAGAATGAGCAGTTCTTC.

This clonotype showed up just a few times. The gene calls are TRBV7-7 and TRBJ2-3, with D possibly matching TRBD1 (6 bases). This CDR3 is 11 amino acids long. Germline-derived CDR1 and CDR2 are SSHAT and FNYEAQ (reference sequence). Trimming shortened V by 8 bases and J by 4 bases, and 7 bases separated the two germline ends. The CDR3 region has the DNA TGTGCCAGCCCAGGGGCAGATACGCAGTATTTT. Protein product: CASPGADTQYF.

The sample holds a few counts of this clonotype. The chain couples TRBV7-3 to TRBJ2-3; the match to TRBD2 covers 10 bases. The CDR3 has 21 amino acids. Germline CDR1 reads SGHTA; CDR2 reads FQGTGA. V gave up 1 base and J gave up 3 bases; unmatched junction bases: 19. The CDR3 is CASSLNWLARAIAGGTDTQYF. DNA for the CDR3: TGTGCCAGCAGCTTAAATTGGCTCGCTCGCGCAATAGCGGGGGGAACAGATACGCAGTATTTT.

This clonotype showed up many times. This sequence joins TRBV12-3 or TRBV12-4 and TRBJ2-7; 10 bases fit TRBD1. With V trimmed by 4 bases and J by 2 bases, 5 bases remained unmatched. This CDR3 comprises 15 residues. The CDR3 DNA reads as TGTGCCAGCAGTTCCCGGACAGGGGGTACCTACGAGCAGTACTTC. Translation gives CASSSRTGGTYEQYF.

This clonotype has at least ten counts. The chain links TRBV28 to TRBJ2-1; D gene unclear. The CDR3 is made up of 13 amino acids. Germline lookup yields CDR1 MDHEN and CDR2 SYDVKM. Trimming removed 5 bases from V and 6 bases from J, with 11 bases in between. Here the CDR3 reads CASSLPPGNEQFF. The CDR3 DNA is TGTGCCAGCAGTCTACCGCCGGGCAATGAGCAGTTCTTC.

This clonotype was seen more than once but under ten times. The chain couples TRBV20-1 to TRBJ2-7, with D possibly matching TRBD2 (5 bases). CDR1 is DFQATT and CDR2 is SNEGSKA in the germline V gene (reference sequence). This CDR3 has 13 amino acids. V shed 4 bases and J shed 5 bases, with 15 bases lying between them. The CDR3 loop reads CSATPGSPHEQYF. CDR3 sequence (DNA): TGCAGTGCTACCCCGGGGAGTCCCCACGAGCAGTACTTC.

This chain joins TRBV6-2 or TRBV6-3 and TRBJ2-2, with TRBD2 matching over 14 bases. With 4 bases clipped from V and 4 bases from J, the junction kept 14 bases outside the gene matches. The germline V gene encodes CDR1 MNHEY and CDR2 SVGEGT. The CDR3 is 20 amino acids. The CDR3, as DNA: TGTGCCAGCAGTTTCAATAGGGGACTAGCGGGAGTTAGGAGCACCGGGGAGCTGTTTTTT. This sequence encodes CASSFNRGLAGVRSTGELFF.

The chain recombines TRBV24-1 with TRBJ2-5, with TRBD1 matching 7 bases. The CDR3 covers 15 residues. Trimming took 3 bases from V and 5 from J; bases not matched to a gene: 8. Germline V lookup: CDR1 KGHDR, CDR2 SFDVKD. The CDR3 DNA reads as TGTGCCACCAGTGATGCAACAGGGGATCGCGAGACCCAGTACTTC. Its protein product is CATSDATGDRETQYF.

This sequence joins TRBV11-2 and TRBJ2-7; D is possibly TRBD2 (7 bases). The CDR3 sequence is 15 residues long. CDR1 SGHAT and CDR2 FQNNGV come from the germline V gene. The germline V and J ends were trimmed by 3 bases and 3 bases, with 15 bases remaining between them. Written as DNA, the CDR3 is TGTGCCAGCAGCTTTTCATGGGGGGGCCACTACGAGCAGTACTTC. Translation: CASSFSWGGHYEQYF.

This clonotype was detected only a few times. The chain uses TRBV5-5 and TRBJ1-6; possibly TRBD1 for D (5 bases). Germline V gene sequence: CDR1 SGHKS, CDR2 YYEKEE (reference sequence). The CDR3 is made up of 15 amino acids. V lost 3 bases, J lost 8 bases, and 15 bases lay in between. The CDR3 reads CASSSLGTGDSPLHF. The CDR3 nucleotides are TGTGCCAGCAGCTCCCTCGGGACGGGGGATTCACCCCTCCACTTT.